Below are 5 T cell receptor beta chains sequenced from a single sample in a study of lymphopenia after photon versus proton radiotherapy. Sequencing was performed with immunoSEQ multiplex PCR; in TCRdb, only in-frame clones are kept and a portion is missing. The sample has 8,000 or so clones; 88% are singletons. The specimen was peripheral blood, collected from a patient treated with photon-based radiotherapy. These receptors were taken from a woman in her 70s with pancreatic cancer.

The DNA for the CDR3 is TGCGCCAGCAGCTGGGGGACTAGCGCGTCCTACGAGCAGTACTTC. Protein product: CASSWGTSASYEQYF. The chain links TRBV5-1 to TRBJ2-7; TRBD2 matches at 10 bases. J lost 1 base, V lost 3 bases, and 4 bases had no gene match. The V gene's germline CDR1 is SGHRS and CDR2 YFSETQ. The CDR3 runs to 15 residues.

Concerning this clone: At one end, the junction sequence differs from germline, possibly due to a read error. The chain uses TRBV15 and TRBJ2-7; a weak D match, TRBD1 (5 bases). This CDR3 spans 13 amino acids. The germline CDR1 and CDR2 sequences are LNHNV and YYDKDF (reference sequence). The CDR3 loop is CATSGDSSYEQYF. The CDR3 DNA reads TGTGCCACCAGCGGAGACAGCTCCTACGAGCAGTACTTC.

This clone was observed a single time. The V and J genes are TRBV27 and TRBJ2-3; D assignment may be TRBD1 or TRBD2 (6 bases each). Trimming stripped 6 bases from V and 4 bases from J, with 17 bases between. The CDR3 runs 15 residues. Germline V gene data show CDR1 as MNHEY and CDR2 as SMNVEV (reference sequence). The CDR3 sequence is CASRRRGVGADTQYF. In DNA form, the CDR3 reads TGTGCCAGCAGGCGGAGGGGGGTAGGGGCAGATACGCAGTATTTT.

The chain employs TRBV4-1 and TRBJ2-5; D gene ambiguous. The CDR3 contains 13 residues. The germline V gene has CDR1 MGHRA and CDR2 YSYEKL. Trimming pared 2 bases from V and 7 bases from J, leaving 11 bases between. The CDR3 sequence is CASSQLTLGTQYF. In DNA, the CDR3 is TGCGCCAGCAGCCAATTAACTCTCGGGACCCAGTACTTC.

The chain couples TRBV5-6 to TRBJ1-1, with D maybe TRBD1 (5 bases). The CDR3 covers 14 residues. The V end was cut by 1 base, the J end by 5 bases, with 12 bases between. In germline, CDR1 is SGHDT, CDR2 YYEEEE. The CDR3 is CASSLRTPATEAFF. CDR3 sequence (DNA): TGTGCCAGCAGCTTGAGGACACCAGCTACTGAAGCTTTCTTT. Full variable domain (missing parts from reference TRBV5-6 and TRBJ1-1): DAGVTQSPTHLIKTRGQQVTLRCSPKSGHDTVSWYQQALGQGPQFIFQYYEEEERQRGNFPDRFSGHQFPNYSSELNVNALLLGDSALYLCASSLRTPATEAFFGQGTRLTVV.